This TCR beta chain was found in a study of blood T cell repertoires in COVID-19. Study information: Specimens from acute and convalescent COVID-19 originated in the United States, Italy and Spain. T cells, B-cell-depleted T cells, or PBMCs supplied cDNA or gDNA.

There are 17 residues in the CDR3. Original processing methods: Amplified reference gene primers provided the basis for estimating nucleated cell counts. The table came from immunoSEQ multiplex PCR; TCRdb's copy has only in-frame clones and leaves some out. V and J calls plus clone size are reproduced from that table; the DNA served to infer D and trimming. The repertoire holds approximately 100,000 clones, with around 88% as singletons. J is TRBJ2-2 and V is TRBV21-1; the table's D call, TRBD1, was not checked against the DNA. TRBV21-1 is a pseudogene segment. Source material: peripheral blood. This TCR was sampled from a human donor with acute or convalescent COVID-19. The donor label of this sample is uncertain. DNA of the CDR3: TGTGCCAGCAGCAAATTCGGGGACACTATAAACACCGGGGAGCTGTTTTTT. Residues: CASSKFGDTINTGELFF.